This T cell receptor beta chain stems from a study of T cell responses to AZD1222 COVID-19 vaccine (dated by TCRdb to about 2021). General notes on the study: AZD1222 recipients given second doses at about 4 weeks or at about 12 weeks were pooled, since spike-specific TCR depth and breadth were not found to differ between the two schedules. A total of just over 230 trial participants underwent TCR sequencing, of whom nearly 210 had received two doses of AZD1222 and around 26 had received two doses of the MenACWY control vaccine. Trial participants were enrolled into age subgroups of 18-55, 56-69 and 70-plus years, which contained around 150, 28 and 57 TCR-sequenced participants, respectively. The full study reports these points: A significant rise in spike-specific TCR breadth and depth was observed after two AZD1222 doses relative to day 0 and relative to MenACWY recipients. Conclusions about previously exposed vaccinees are limited because only a handful of AZD1222 recipients were SARS-CoV-2 seropositive at baseline. Because no day 14 peak-response samples were available, repertoires were characterized only after the peak T cell response. Vaccine-associated CD4 TCRs spanned the whole spike protein, with dominant responses in regions 160-218 and 743-854. Nearly half of unique spike-specific TCRs reportedly recognized epitopes outside regions mutated in the B.1.351 and B.1.1.7 variants. Participants were mostly white British, with more females than males. The authors suggested clonal diversity may have been underestimated. The 56-69-year group was small, and its depth increase did not reach significance, likely because of low power.

With respect to this clone: This clone's antigen is unknown. Base-call qualities are not available, and no considerably larger clone is one nucleotide away.

The CDR3 regions of human TCRbeta chains were analyzed by immunosequencing. As for the original processing: Repertoire TCRs were matched against a reference library of SARS-CoV-2-specific TCRs generated with the MIRA antigen-specificity platform. Breadth was defined as the fraction of unique TCRs that were SARS-CoV-2-associated, and depth was defined as the fraction of total T cells that were SARS-CoV-2-associated. Each spike-specific TCR was assigned to its reactive spike region and to a CD4 or CD8 class using the MIRA data. Log10-transformed breadth and depth values were compared by one-way ANOVA with Sidak's multiple comparisons tests. As stored in TCRdb, this immuneACCESS dataset retains in-frame rearrangements with V and J assigned. A fraction of the clones does not appear; measured against another copy, unresolved V genes explain less than half of the discrepancy, and the remainder lacks a known reason. V and J calls and clone size are those listed in that table; D and trimming were worked out from the DNA. This sample comprises some 150,000 clones, 85% to 95% of them detected only once. Approximately 1.6% of the sample belongs to the ten largest clones.

The time point label, as the study defines it: baseline before first vaccination. Vaccinee samples were obtained from the UK trials COV001 and COV002, which included a single-blind randomized controlled phase 2/3 trial of AZD1222 (ChAdOx1 nCoV-19) in healthy adults. Trial participant PBMC samples were collected at day 0 and day 28 after the second dose for TCRbeta chain sequencing. Sequenced here: peripheral blood, sampled on day 0 of AZD1222 vaccination. The receptor comes from an adult in good health.

The CDR3 protein is CASSLAFPSDTNYGYTF. Read as DNA, the sequence is TGTGCCAGCAGCTTAGCCTTCCCCAGCGATACTAACTATGGCTACACCTTC. The rearrangement combines TRBV11-2 with TRBJ1-2; the D segment cannot be called with confidence. The CDR3 goes from the cysteine to the phenylalanine over 17 residues. Solely the CDR3 DNA is kept, with 51 bases framed from the first base. The CDR1 and CDR2 encoded by the germline V gene are SGHAT and FQNNGV. V drops 1 base and J drops 0 bases, leaving 15 bases in between.